The 31 T cell receptor beta chains given below trace back to one sample, sequenced in a study of cytomegalovirus exposure and HLA in healthy donors (dated by TCRdb to 2016 to 2017). The library was produced with the immunoSEQ multiplex PCR assay. For the multiplex PCR, a mixture combining 60 forward primers for TCR Vbeta segments and 13 reverse primers for TCR Jbeta segments was used. This immuneACCESS table, as held by TCRdb, lists in-frame sequences with V and J called but not all clones. Of the missing ones, under half trace to an unresolved V gene in checked studies; the others have no known cause. The sample has roughly 120,000 clones on record, approximately 72% of them singletons. Jointly, the top ten make up roughly 30% of the sample. Material for sequencing was PBMCs. These receptors were obtained from a man aged 60 to 75 in good health and CMV-seropositive.

This clone was seen a single time. The chain couples TRBV4-1 to TRBJ2-3, with TRBD2 identical over 9 bases. Trimming took 2 bases from V and 5 from J; bases not matched to a gene: 8. Per germline, CDR1 MGHRA and CDR2 YSYEKL. The CDR3 is 16 residues long. CDR3 DNA: TGCGCCAGCAGCCAAACCCAGCGGGGGGAAGGAGATACGCAGTATTTT. This codes for CASSQTQRGEGDTQYF.

The J gene is TRBJ2-2, the V gene TRBV10-1; possible D gene TRBD1, 7 bases. This CDR3 is built from 16 residues. CDR1 WNHNN and CDR2 SYGVQD come from the germline V gene (reference sequence). V was cut by 0 bases and J by 6 bases, with 14 bases left in between. CDR3 nucleotides: TGCGCCAGCAGTGAGTCGGGGACAGCGGGCCCCGGGGAGCTGTTTTTT. This codes for CASSESGTAGPGELFF.

The rearrangement links TRBV6-1 to TRBJ1-1; D gene uncertain. CDR3 length equals 13 residues. Looked up from germline, CDR1 is MNHNS and CDR2 is SASEGT. V lost 8 bases to trimming and J lost 0 bases, with 10 bases between them. CDR3 amino acids: CASDAGMNTEAFF. CDR3 nucleotide sequence: TGTGCCAGCGACGCGGGAATGAACACTGAAGCTTTCTTT.

This clone was seen once. The chain carries TRBV4-1 and TRBJ1-2; D ambiguous. Trimming shortened V by 1 base and J by 8 bases, and 14 bases separated the two germline ends. From germline, CDR1 is MGHRA and CDR2 YSYEKL. The CDR3 is 14 amino acids. The CDR3: CASSQGGLPWGYTF. For the CDR3, the DNA is TGCGCCAGCAGCCAAGGAGGGTTACCATGGGGCTACACCTTC.

V gene TRBV19 combines with J gene TRBJ2-2; TRBD1 matches 8 bases. The CDR3 contains 16 residues. CDR1 is LNHDA and CDR2 is SQIVND in the germline V gene (reference sequence). The V and J ends lost 5 bases and 4 bases, in that order; junction bases with no gene match: 9. Here the CDR3 reads CASSSRQGLGTGELFF. CDR3 sequence (DNA): TGTGCCAGTAGTTCACGACAGGGGTTAGGCACCGGGGAGCTGTTTTTT. The full variable domain, its missing parts supplied by reference TRBV19 and TRBJ2-2, is DGGITQSPKYLFRKEGQNVTLSCEQNLNHDAMYWYRQDPGQGLRLIYYSQIVNDFQKGDIAEGYSVSREKKESFPLTVTSAQKNPTAFYLCASSSRQGLGTGELFFGEGSRLTVL.

The sample holds a few counts of this clone. The J gene is TRBJ1-2, the V gene TRBV6-5, with TRBD1 identical over 9 bases. The length of the CDR3 is 12 residues. V dropped 2 bases and J dropped 10; count of bases not matched to a gene: 2. Germline V gene data show CDR1 as MNHEY and CDR2 as SVGAGI. The CDR3 coding sequence is TGTGCCAGCAGTTACGGGACAGGGACCTACACCTTC. Translated: CASSYGTGTYTF.

This clone was seen more than once but under ten times. This chain's CDR3 is CASSPGQGTYITEAFF. In nucleotides, the CDR3 is TGCGCCAGCAGCCCGGGACAGGGGACGTATATCACTGAAGCTTTCTTT. The chain combines TRBV5-1 with TRBJ1-1; 10 positions agree with TRBD1. Germline assignment: CDR1 SGHRS and CDR2 YFSETQ. Losses at the gene ends were 4 bases for V and 4 bases for J; bases not matched to a gene: 10. The CDR3 consists of 16 residues.

This rearrangement joins TRBV25-1 to TRBJ2-7, with D unresolved. V lost 6 bases, J lost 0 bases, and 9 bases lay in between. CDR1 and CDR2 from the germline V gene are MGHDK and SYGVNS. This CDR3 is 13 amino acids long. In nucleotides, the CDR3 is TGTGCCAGCAGCGGGTTGAGCTCCTACGAGCAGTACTTC. Translating gives CASSGLSSYEQYF.

The chain combines TRBV27 with TRBJ1-2; TRBD1 is a possible D gene (6 bases). Germline V CDR1 and CDR2: MNHEY, SMNVEV (reference sequence). Trimming cost V 8 bases and J 2 bases, with 18 bases left between them. This CDR3 has 15 residues. The CDR3 sequence: CASVLRGAANYGYTF. The DNA of the CDR3 is TGTGCCAGCGTTCTCCGGGGGGCAGCCAACTATGGCTACACCTTC.

The chain combines TRBV2 with TRBJ1-5, with D perhaps matching TRBD1 (6 bases). The CDR3 is 13 amino acids. The germline V and J ends were trimmed by 7 bases and 7 bases, with 14 bases remaining between them. Germline CDR1 and CDR2: SNHLY and FYNNEI. CDR3 in amino acids: CASKRDNGQPQHF. CDR3 sequence (DNA): TGTGCCAGCAAGCGGGACAATGGGCAGCCCCAGCATTTT.

This clone was seen only a few times. A junction boundary mismatches the germline segment, possibly from a read error. The DNA of the CDR3 is TGCGCCAGCAGTTTGGGGGCTAGCGGGATCTATGAGCAGTTCTTC. This gives the protein CASSLGASGIYEQFF. This sequence joins TRBV5-1 and TRBJ2-1; 9 bases agree with TRBD2. The CDR3 runs 15 residues. The germline V gene encodes CDR1 SGHRS and CDR2 YFSETQ.

The V call is TRBV9, the J call TRBJ1-4, with 7 bases identical to TRBD1. Germline loops: CDR1 SGDLS, CDR2 YYNGEE. The CDR3 contains 16 residues. The V and J ends lost 3 bases and 7 bases, in that order; junction bases with no gene match: 12. CDR3 sequence reads: CASSARPTGQSEKLFF. The CDR3 DNA sequence: TGTGCCAGCAGCGCGAGACCGACAGGGCAAAGTGAAAAACTGTTTTTT.

V is TRBV2 and J is TRBJ2-5; weak D call: TRBD2 (5 bases). The CDR3 is 14 amino acids. CDR1 is SNHLY and CDR2 is FYNNEI in the germline V gene. V gave up 1 base and J gave up 5 bases, with 11 bases separating them. In DNA form, the CDR3 reads TGTGCCAGCAGTGAAGGGACTTTTGTGGAGACCCAGTACTTC. Its translation is CASSEGTFVETQYF.

V usage is TRBV5-1 and J usage is TRBJ2-5, with 9 bases lining up with TRBD1. Germline V gene sequence: CDR1 SGHRS, CDR2 YFSETQ. The CDR3 has 16 amino acids. J was trimmed by 4 bases and V by 3 bases; bases with no gene match: 10. CDR3 loop: CASSWGGQGIRETQYF. CDR3 bases: TGCGCCAGCAGCTGGGGCGGACAGGGGATACGAGAGACCCAGTACTTC.

This clone was observed a few times. The chain links TRBV6-5 to TRBJ1-4; 10 bases align to TRBD1. Germline assignment: CDR1 MNHEY and CDR2 SVGAGI. This CDR3 has 15 amino acids. V lost 4 bases and J lost 7; bases outside the gene matches: 6. In DNA, the CDR3 is TGTGCCAGCAGTTCCCCGGACAGGGGGATTGAAAAACTGTTTTTT. It translates to CASSSPDRGIEKLFF.

The chain recombines TRBV10-3 with TRBJ2-7; maybe TRBD1 (5 bases). Trimming took 8 bases from V and 2 from J, leaving 10 bases between them. The CDR3 length is 12 residues. The germline gives CDR1 ENHRY, CDR2 SYGVKD. CDR3 region: CAIAAQAYEQYF. CDR3 bases: TGTGCCATCGCGGCACAGGCCTACGAGCAGTACTTC.

V usage is TRBV2 and J usage is TRBJ2-3; D might be TRBD2 (6 bases). CDR1 is SNHLY and CDR2 is FYNNEI in the germline V gene. The CDR3 sequence is 13 residues long. Trimming took off 3 bases at V and 6 bases at J, with 10 bases between the two ends. CDR3 DNA sequence: TGTGCCAGCAGTGAGGAGGGAGTTGATACGCAGTATTTT. Protein: CASSEEGVDTQYF.

This rearrangement joins TRBV5-1 to TRBJ2-1; TRBD2 agrees at 8 bases. V trimming: 0 bases; J trimming: 5 bases; junction bases outside the gene matches: 7. The germline V gene has CDR1 SGHRS and CDR2 YFSETQ. The CDR3 is 16 residues long. The CDR3, as DNA: TGCGCCAGCAGCTTGGCCAGGCTAGCGGGTAACAATGAGCAGTTCTTC. It is translated as CASSLARLAGNNEQFF.

The CDR3 loop is CASSRGAGIYNEQFF. CDR3 bases: TGCGCCAGCAGCCGGGGGGCAGGGATTTACAATGAGCAGTTCTTC. The genes are TRBV5-1 and TRBJ2-1, with D maybe TRBD2 (7 bases). This CDR3 comprises 15 residues. Trimming stripped 4 bases from V and 4 bases from J, with 15 bases between. CDR1 is SGHRS, CDR2 YFSETQ, per germline. The entire variable domain, with the rest obtained from reference TRBV5-1 and TRBJ2-1, is as follows: KAGVTQTPRYLIKTRGQQVTLSCSPISGHRSVSWYQQTPGQGLQFLFEYFSETQRNKGNFPGRFSGRQFSNSRSEMNVSTLELGDSALYLCASSRGAGIYNEQFFGPGTRLTVL.

As DNA, the CDR3 is TGTGCCAGCTCACCACCCCTAGCGGGGGGGCGTATCACAGATACGCAGTATTTT. It is translated as CASSPPLAGGRITDTQYF. The chain carries TRBV18 and TRBJ2-3, with 12 bases lining up with TRBD2. Germline CDR1 KGHSH, CDR2 LQKENI. The CDR3 loop spans 18 amino acids. J was trimmed by 2 bases and V by 0 bases; bases with no gene match: 6.

The V gene is TRBV27, the J gene TRBJ1-1, with D unclear. The CDR3 loop spans 17 amino acids. V was pared by 5 bases and J by 3 bases, with 22 bases between. Germline V gene data show CDR1 as MNHEY and CDR2 as SMNVEV (reference sequence). The DNA of the CDR3 is TGTGCCAGCAGTCCTACCCCTTTGGGCTATTCGCACACTGAAGCTTTCTTT. This gives the protein CASSPTPLGYSHTEAFF.

The J gene is TRBJ1-3, the V gene TRBV29-1; TRBD1 aligns across 9 bases. The length of the CDR3 is 15 residues. The V and J ends lost 3 bases and 3 bases, in that order; junction bases with no gene match: 6. Germline assignment: CDR1 SQVTM and CDR2 ANQGSEA. The CDR3 here is CSVEGTGFGGNTIYF. In DNA form, the CDR3 reads TGCAGCGTTGAGGGGACAGGGTTTGGTGGAAACACCATATATTTT.

This clone was counted only a few times. V gene TRBV7-2 combines with J gene TRBJ1-5; possibly TRBD1 for D (5 bases). With 5 bases removed from V and 6 bases from J, the gap between germline ends came to 8 bases. This CDR3 has 12 residues. The V gene's germline CDR1 is SGHTA and CDR2 FQGNSA. CDR3 sequence (DNA): TGTGCCAGCAGCCAGGGATCTCAGCCCCAGCATTTT. This translates into CASSQGSQPQHF.

The sample holds a few counts of this clone. The chain couples TRBV2 to TRBJ1-5, with D tentatively TRBD1 (6 bases). Germline V gene sequence: CDR1 SNHLY, CDR2 FYNNEI. The CDR3 is made up of 13 amino acids. V lost 5 bases to trimming and J lost 9 bases, with 14 bases between them. CDR3 sequence: CASSMGHPGPQHF. For the CDR3, the DNA is TGTGCCAGCAGTATGGGACACCCGGGGCCCCAGCATTTT. The variable domain in full, completed from reference TRBV2 and TRBJ1-5, reads EPEVTQTPSHQVTQMGQEVILRCVPISNHLYFYWYRQILGQKVEFLVSFYNNEISEKSEIFDDQFSVERPDGSNFTLKIRSTKLEDSAMYFCASSMGHPGPQHFGDGTRLSIL.

This chain links TRBV30 with TRBJ1-2; TRBD1 might be the D (6 bases). Looked up from germline, CDR1 is GTSNPN and CDR2 is SVGIG (reference sequence). The CDR3 totals 13 residues. This chain's CDR3 is CAAHYTGNYGYTF. Here the CDR3 DNA reads TGTGCTGCACACTACACAGGGAACTATGGCTACACCTTC.

The rearrangement uses TRBV15 and TRBJ1-3, with a weak D call TRBD1 (5 bases). The V end lost 0 bases, the J end lost 2 bases, and 14 bases lay between the germline ends. Germline loops: CDR1 LNHNV, CDR2 YYDKDF (reference sequence). The CDR3 has 17 residues. The CDR3 spells CATSREIPTAAGNTIYF. DNA of the CDR3: TGTGCCACCAGCAGAGAGATCCCGACAGCCGCTGGAAACACCATATATTTT.

This clone turned up a few times. V usage is TRBV7-2 and J usage is TRBJ2-1; TRBD2 matches 9 bases. CDR1 is SGHTA and CDR2 is FQGNSA in the germline V gene. CDR3 size: 17 residues. The trim removed 7 bases at V and 2 bases at J, leaving 12 bases unmatched. The chain's CDR3 is CASTRRGGRAAYNEQFF. The CDR3 region has the DNA TGTGCCAGCACCCGCAGGGGCGGGAGGGCAGCCTACAATGAGCAGTTCTTC.

The genes are TRBV5-4 and TRBJ2-3; 8 positions match TRBD1. Germline V gene lookup returns CDR1 SGHNT and CDR2 YYREEE (reference sequence). This CDR3 is built from 15 residues. V lost 4 bases, J lost 6 bases, and 10 bases stayed unmatched. The CDR3 here is CASSRRQGAGDTQYF. DNA for the CDR3: TGTGCCAGCAGCCGCCGGCAGGGGGCTGGGGATACGCAGTATTTT.

This clone showed up just once. V usage is TRBV29-1 and J usage is TRBJ2-1; 9 nucleotides align to TRBD2. CDR3 length: 12 residues. The ends lost 7 bases at V and 7 bases at J; junction bases unmatched: 5. Germline CDR1 SQVTM, CDR2 ANQGSEA. CDR3 DNA sequence: TGCAGCGGGGGACTAGCCGTTAATGAGCAGTTCTTC. As protein: CSGGLAVNEQFF.

This chain links TRBV19 with TRBJ1-5; D may be TRBD1 (5 bases). This CDR3 is 15 amino acids long. V lost 7 bases, J lost 2 bases, and 15 bases lay in between. The V gene's germline CDR1 is LNHDA and CDR2 SQIVND (reference sequence). CDR3 sequence: CASNRQRRGNQPQHF. The CDR3 DNA is TGTGCCAGTAATCGACAGCGCCGGGGCAATCAGCCCCAGCATTTT.

J is TRBJ1-6 and V is TRBV9, with D hard to call. Trimming pared 4 bases from V and 6 bases from J, leaving 8 bases between. Per germline, CDR1 SGDLS and CDR2 YYNGEE. The CDR3 covers 13 residues. In DNA form, the CDR3 reads TGTGCCAGCAGCCTAATTAGTAATTCACCCCTCCACTTT. Amino acid sequence: CASSLISNSPLHF.